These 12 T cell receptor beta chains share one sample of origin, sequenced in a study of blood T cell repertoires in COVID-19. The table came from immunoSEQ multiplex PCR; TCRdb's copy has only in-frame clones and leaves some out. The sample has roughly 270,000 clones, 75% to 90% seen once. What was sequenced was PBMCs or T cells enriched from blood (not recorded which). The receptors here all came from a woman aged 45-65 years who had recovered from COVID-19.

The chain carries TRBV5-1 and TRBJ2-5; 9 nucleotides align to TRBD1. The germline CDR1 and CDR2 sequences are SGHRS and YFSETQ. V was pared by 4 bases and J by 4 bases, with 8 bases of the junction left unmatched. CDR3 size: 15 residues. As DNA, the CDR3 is TGCGCCAGCAGCCAGGGGACAGGGACGGGAGAGACCCAGTACTTC. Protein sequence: CASSQGTGTGETQYF.

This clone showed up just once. The CDR3 here is CASSRNRGSTQHF. Written as DNA, the CDR3 is TGTGCCAGCAGTCGCAACAGGGGCTCGACCCAGCATTTT. The chain couples TRBV28 to TRBJ1-5; TRBD1 agrees at 7 bases. The J segment lost 11 bases and the V segment lost 5 bases, leaving 9 bases of the junction unmatched. Germline V CDR1 and CDR2: MDHEN, SYDVKM. The CDR3 is 13 residues long. The variable domain in full, completed from reference TRBV28 and TRBJ1-5, reads DVKVTQSSRYLVKRTGEKVFLECVQDMDHENMFWYRQDPGLGLRLIYFSYDVKMKEKGDIPEGYSVSREKKERFSLILESASTNQTSMYLCASSRNRGSTQHFGDGTRLSIL.

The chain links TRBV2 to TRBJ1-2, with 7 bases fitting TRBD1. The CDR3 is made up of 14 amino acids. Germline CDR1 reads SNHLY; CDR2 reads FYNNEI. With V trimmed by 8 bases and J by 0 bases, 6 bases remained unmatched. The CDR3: CASRGQTTNYGYTF. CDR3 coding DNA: TGTGCCAGCCGGGGACAGACGACTAACTATGGCTACACCTTC. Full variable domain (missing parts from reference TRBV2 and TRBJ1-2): EPEVTQTPSHQVTQMGQEVILRCVPISNHLYFYWYRQILGQKVEFLVSFYNNEISEKSEIFDDQFSVERPDGSNFTLKIRSTKLEDSAMYFCASRGQTTNYGYTFGSGTRLTVV.

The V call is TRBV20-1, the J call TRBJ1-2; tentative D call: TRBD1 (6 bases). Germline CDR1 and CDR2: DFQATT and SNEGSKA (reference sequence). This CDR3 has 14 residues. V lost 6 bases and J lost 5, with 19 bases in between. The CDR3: CSASGRGRGYGYTF. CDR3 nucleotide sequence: TGCAGTGCAAGTGGCAGGGGAAGGGGGTATGGCTACACCTTC.

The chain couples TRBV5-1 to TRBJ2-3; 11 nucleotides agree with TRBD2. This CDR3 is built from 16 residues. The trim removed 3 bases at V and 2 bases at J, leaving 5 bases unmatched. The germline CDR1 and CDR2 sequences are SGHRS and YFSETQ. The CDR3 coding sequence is TGCGCCAGCAGCTCTTTAGCGGGGGGGGTCACAGATACGCAGTATTTT. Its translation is CASSSLAGGVTDTQYF.

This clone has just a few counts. The CDR3 sequence is CASSLEARGIEKLFF. The CDR3, as DNA: TGCGCCAGCAGCTTGGAGGCCAGGGGGATCGAAAAACTGTTTTTT. The chain has TRBV5-1 and TRBJ1-4; TRBD1 aligns across 7 bases. The junction had 7 bases not matched to a gene; V was cut back by 0 bases and J by 8 bases. This CDR3 comprises 15 residues. Germline assignment: CDR1 SGHRS and CDR2 YFSETQ.

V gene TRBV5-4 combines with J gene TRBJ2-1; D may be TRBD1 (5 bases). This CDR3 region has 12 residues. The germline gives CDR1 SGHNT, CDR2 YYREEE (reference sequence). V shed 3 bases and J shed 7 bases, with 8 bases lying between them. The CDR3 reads CASSSTVNEQFF. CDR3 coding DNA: TGTGCCAGCAGCTCGACAGTAAATGAGCAGTTCTTC.

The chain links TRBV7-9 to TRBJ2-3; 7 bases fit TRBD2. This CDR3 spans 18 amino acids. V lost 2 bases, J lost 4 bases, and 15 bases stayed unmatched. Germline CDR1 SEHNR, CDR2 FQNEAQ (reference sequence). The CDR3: CASSLRGRRGRFADTQYF. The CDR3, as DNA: TGTGCCAGCAGCTTAAGGGGCCGGCGGGGGAGGTTCGCAGATACGCAGTATTTT.

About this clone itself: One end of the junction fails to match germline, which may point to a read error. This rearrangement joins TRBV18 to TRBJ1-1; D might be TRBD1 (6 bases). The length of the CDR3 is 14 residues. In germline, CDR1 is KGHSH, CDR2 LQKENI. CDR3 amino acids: CASSPQGGATEAFF. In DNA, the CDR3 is TGTGCCAGCTCCCCACAGGGTGGGGCCACTGAAGCTTTCTTT.

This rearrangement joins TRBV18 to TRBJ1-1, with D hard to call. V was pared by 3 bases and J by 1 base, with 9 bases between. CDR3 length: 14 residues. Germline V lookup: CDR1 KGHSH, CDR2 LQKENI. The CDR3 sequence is CASSPLATNTEAFF. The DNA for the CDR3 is TGTGCCAGCTCACCGCTTGCTACGAACACTGAAGCTTTCTTT.

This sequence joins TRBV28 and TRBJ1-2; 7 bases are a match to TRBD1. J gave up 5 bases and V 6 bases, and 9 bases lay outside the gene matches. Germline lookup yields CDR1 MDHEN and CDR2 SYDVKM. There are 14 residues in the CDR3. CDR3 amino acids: CASRLTGARYGYTF. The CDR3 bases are TGTGCCAGCAGGCTCACAGGGGCAAGATATGGCTACACCTTC.

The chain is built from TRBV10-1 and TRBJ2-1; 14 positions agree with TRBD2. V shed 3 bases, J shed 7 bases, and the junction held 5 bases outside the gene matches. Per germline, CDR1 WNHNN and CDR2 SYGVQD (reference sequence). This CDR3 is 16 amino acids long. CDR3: CASSDQGLAGANEQFF. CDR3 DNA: TGCGCCAGCAGTGACCAGGGACTAGCGGGAGCTAATGAGCAGTTCTTC.